This T cell receptor beta chain was captured in a study of CD8 T cells in ankylosing spondylitis. Study-wide points: A TCR beta motif made of 7 to 9 highly homologous variants seemed typical of ankylosing spondylitis blood. Relatively rare in peripheral blood, disease-linked clones were also CD8+. In the blood and synovial fluid of reactive arthritis, some motif variants had been previously reported. Within matched ankylosing spondylitis synovial fluid, disease-linked clones were reportedly significantly enriched.

A quantitative 5'-RACE method, one with molecular barcodes, was used to make TCR beta libraries. Each CDR3 protein gets one entry after TCRdb re-called the 5' RACE reads with MiXCR. The sample has approximately 540,000 distinct CDR3 sequences; about an eighth are singletons. This CDR3 is 16 amino acids long. Trimming removed 1 base at V and 1 base at J, with 16 bases between. Germline assignment: CDR1 DFQATT and CDR2 SNEGSKA (reference sequence). This clonotype was seen repeatedly, ten times or more. Its specificity is not known. The TCR comes from a male donor with ankylosing spondylitis. The chain uses TRBV20-1 and TRBJ1-1, with D maybe TRBD1 (6 bases). Sample: blood, either unsorted or a sorted T cell fraction (not recorded which). CDR3 in amino acids: CSARAYRAWENTEAFF. CDR3 bases: TGCAGTGCTAGAGCTTACAGGGCGTGGGAGAACACTGAAGCTTTCTTT.